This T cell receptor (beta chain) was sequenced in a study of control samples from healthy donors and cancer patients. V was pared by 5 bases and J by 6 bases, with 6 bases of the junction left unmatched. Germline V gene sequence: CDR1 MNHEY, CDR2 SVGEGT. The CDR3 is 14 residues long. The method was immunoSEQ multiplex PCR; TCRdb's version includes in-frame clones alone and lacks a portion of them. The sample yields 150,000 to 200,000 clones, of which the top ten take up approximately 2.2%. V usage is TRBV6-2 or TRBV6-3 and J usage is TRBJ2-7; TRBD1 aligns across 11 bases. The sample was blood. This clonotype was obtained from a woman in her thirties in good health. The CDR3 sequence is CASSTDRGLGEQYF. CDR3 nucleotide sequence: TGTGCCAGCAGTACGGACAGGGGGCTGGGCGAGCAGTACTTC.